This T cell receptor beta chain was recorded in a study of blood T cell repertoires in COVID-19. Study in general: The origin of the acute and convalescent COVID-19 samples was the United States, Italy and Spain. In each case, the material was cDNA or gDNA derived from T cells, B-cell-depleted T cells, or PBMCs.

Profiled with immunoSEQ multiplex PCR; TCRdb holds only in-frame clones, not every one. The table lists over 100,000 clones, about nine tenths of them singletons. Patients in Seattle were enrolled during active infection, then followed longitudinally. The germline CDR1 and CDR2 sequences are SGHVS and FQNEAQ. The CDR3 spans 18 residues. The V and J ends lost 8 bases and 0 bases, in that order; junction bases with no gene match: 14. This TCR was sampled from a woman aged 70-85 years with COVID-19, enrolled during active disease. Sequencing was performed on peripheral blood. V usage is TRBV7-8 and J usage is TRBJ2-1; 9 bases agree with TRBD2. The CDR3 spells CASCRVAGAMSSYNEQFF. In DNA, the CDR3 is TGTGCCAGCTGCCGAGTAGCGGGGGCGATGAGCTCCTACAATGAGCAGTTCTTC.